These 30 T cell receptor beta chains originate from one sample sequenced in a study of blood T cell repertoires in COVID-19. Produced via immunoSEQ multiplex PCR; TCRdb's table is partial and in-frame only. Of about 240,000 clones in the sample, roughly 91% were seen once. Sequencing used PBMCs or T cells enriched from blood (not recorded which). Receptor source: a woman in her thirties who had recovered from COVID-19.

The count of this clone is one. The J gene is TRBJ2-1, the V gene TRBV18; TRBD2 is a possible D gene (5 bases). The CDR3 is made up of 14 amino acids. Trimming left V 1 base short and J 8 bases short, with 12 bases between. The germline V gene encodes CDR1 KGHSH and CDR2 LQKENI. This CDR3 reads CASSPLSGEDEQFF. CDR3 nucleotides: TGTGCCAGCTCACCACTTTCCGGGGAAGATGAGCAGTTCTTC.

The rearrangement uses TRBV19 and TRBJ2-1, with no clear D. This CDR3 region has 15 residues. Germline assignment: CDR1 LNHDA and CDR2 SQIVND (reference sequence). Trimming took 3 bases from V and 5 from J, leaving 14 bases between them. Written as DNA, the CDR3 is TGTGCCAGTAGTATCTCCAGTAGAGCGCACAATGAGCAGTTCTTC. Protein product: CASSISSRAHNEQFF. Using reference TRBV19 and TRBJ2-1 for the parts outside the CDR3, the full variable domain is DGGITQSPKYLFRKEGQNVTLSCEQNLNHDAMYWYRQDPGQGLRLIYYSQIVNDFQKGDIAEGYSVSREKKESFPLTVTSAQKNPTAFYLCASSISSRAHNEQFFGPGTRLTVL.

V is TRBV20-1 and J is TRBJ2-7, with D unresolved. Germline V lookup: CDR1 DFQATT, CDR2 SNEGSKA (reference sequence). CDR3 length: 11 residues. Trimming took 5 bases from V and 3 from J, leaving 8 bases between them. The CDR3 is CSASDIYEQYF. CDR3 sequence (DNA): TGCAGTGCTTCAGACATCTACGAGCAGTACTTC.

The V gene is TRBV11-2, the J gene TRBJ2-7; D is undetermined. This CDR3 has 14 amino acids. V lost 1 base to trimming and J lost 5 bases, with 12 bases between them. Per the germline V gene, CDR1 is SGHAT and CDR2 is FQNNGV. DNA for the CDR3: TGTGCCAGCAGCTTAGTGCGTAGTTTCAACGAGCAGTACTTC. Encoded protein: CASSLVRSFNEQYF.

This chain joins TRBV14 and TRBJ2-1; no firm D call. Trimming removed 1 base from V and 9 bases from J, with 7 bases in between. Germline V lookup: CDR1 SGHDN, CDR2 FVKESK. The CDR3 is made up of 12 amino acids. The CDR3: CASSQVGGEQFF. Written as DNA, the CDR3 is TGTGCCAGCAGCCAAGTAGGCGGTGAGCAGTTCTTC.

This clone occurred a few times. V is TRBV27 and J is TRBJ1-1; no clear D. Germline-derived CDR1 and CDR2 are MNHEY and SMNVEV (reference sequence). The CDR3 is made up of 14 amino acids. Trimming took 5 bases from V and 6 from J, leaving 16 bases between them. CDR3 bases: TGTGCCAGCAGTCCTCACCAGACGAGGGCTGAAGCTTTCTTT. The encoded protein is CASSPHQTRAEAFF.

The chain joins TRBV4-3 to TRBJ1-6; the D is unclear. Looked up from germline, CDR1 is LGHNA and CDR2 is YSLEER. The CDR3 length is 12 residues. V dropped 0 bases and J dropped 9 bases, with 3 bases sitting between them. Here the CDR3 DNA reads TGCGCCAGCAGCCAAGAAGCTTCACCCCTCCACTTT. Encoded protein: CASSQEASPLHF.

The chain uses TRBV18 and TRBJ1-2; no clear D. Germline-derived CDR1 and CDR2 are KGHSH and LQKENI. This CDR3 region has 14 residues. Trimming cost V 0 bases and J 5 bases, with 10 bases left between them. The CDR3 protein is CASSPPQDTYGYTF. The CDR3 DNA sequence: TGTGCCAGCTCACCACCCCAAGATACATATGGCTACACCTTC. The variable domain in full, with the rest retrieved from reference TRBV18 and TRBJ1-2, is NAGVMQNPRHLVRRRGQEARLRCSPMKGHSHVYWYRQLPEEGLKFMVYLQKENIIDESGMPKERFSAEFPKEGPSILRIQQVVRGDSAAYFCASSPPQDTYGYTFGSGTRLTVV.

The rearrangement uses TRBV18 and TRBJ2-2, with TRBD1 matching 9 bases. The J segment lost 3 bases and the V segment lost 2 bases, leaving 1 base of the junction unmatched. The CDR3 has 15 residues. In germline, CDR1 is KGHSH, CDR2 LQKENI. This CDR3 is CASSPGQGHTGELFF. The CDR3 coding sequence is TGTGCCAGCTCACCAGGACAGGGGCACACCGGGGAGCTGTTTTTT.

The chain couples TRBV9 to TRBJ1-1; D is undetermined. This CDR3 contains 13 residues. Looked up from germline, CDR1 is SGDLS and CDR2 is YYNGEE. With 4 bases removed from V and 4 bases from J, the gap between germline ends came to 11 bases. This CDR3 is CASSRVGGTEAFF. For the CDR3, the DNA is TGTGCCAGCAGCCGGGTCGGCGGCACTGAAGCTTTCTTT.

The CDR3, as DNA: TGTGCCAGCTTCGACGCGGGAGAAGCTTTCTTT. As protein: CASFDAGEAFF. J is TRBJ1-1 and V is TRBV4-2; D unclear. Germline CDR1 reads LGHNA; CDR2 reads YNFKEQ. This CDR3 contains 11 residues. Trimming pared 8 bases from V and 8 bases from J, leaving 12 bases between.

The CDR3 nucleotides read TGTGCCAGCAGCTTAGCGCAGGGATCCACTGAAGCTTTCTTT. This gives the protein CASSLAQGSTEAFF. The chain employs TRBV7-2 and TRBJ1-1; the D gene is possibly TRBD1 (5 bases). Germline lookup yields CDR1 SGHTA and CDR2 FQGNSA. V lost 0 bases and J 4 bases, leaving 9 bases between the germline ends. The CDR3 loop spans 14 amino acids. Variable domain in full (rest from reference TRBV7-2 and TRBJ1-1): GAGVSQSPSNKVTEKGKDVELRCDPISGHTALYWYRQSLGQGLEFLIYFQGNSAPDKSGLPSDRFSAERTGGSVSTLTIQRTQQEDSAVYLCASSLAQGSTEAFFGQGTRLTVV.

The chain combines TRBV5-1 with TRBJ2-3; 10 bases align to TRBD2. CDR1 and CDR2 from the germline V gene are SGHRS and YFSETQ. V shed 0 bases and J 6 bases; nucleotides not matched to a gene: 7. The length of the CDR3 is 16 residues. CDR3 sequence (DNA): TGCGCCAGCAGCTTGGTGTTAGCGGGAGGAGGGGATACGCAGTATTTT. Translated: CASSLVLAGGGDTQYF.

The chain has TRBV19 and TRBJ2-5, with D maybe TRBD2 (5 bases). Germline assignment: CDR1 LNHDA and CDR2 SQIVND (reference sequence). This CDR3 is built from 11 residues. This CDR3 reads CAIGSQETQYF. For the CDR3, the DNA is TGTGCAATAGGGAGCCAAGAGACCCAGTACTTC.

The gene calls are TRBV19 and TRBJ2-4, with D maybe TRBD2 (6 bases). The CDR3 is 15 residues long. Per the germline V gene, CDR1 is LNHDA and CDR2 is SQIVND (reference sequence). V was pared by 4 bases and J by 5 bases, with 15 bases between. The CDR3 protein is CASSRRGTLENIQYF. The CDR3 coding sequence is TGTGCCAGTAGTAGAAGAGGGACTCTAGAAAACATTCAGTACTTC.

The chain is built from TRBV28 and TRBJ2-7; TRBD1 aligns across 8 bases. J was trimmed by 1 base and V by 2 bases; bases with no gene match: 10. Germline V gives CDR1 MDHEN, CDR2 SYDVKM. The CDR3 totals 17 residues. In DNA form, the CDR3 reads TGTGCCAGCAGTTTACAGACGACAGGGGAAAGGTCCTACGAGCAGTACTTC. It translates to CASSLQTTGERSYEQYF.

V usage is TRBV5-1 and J usage is TRBJ2-2; 8 nucleotides align to TRBD1. Unmatched junction bases numbered 4, after V lost 5 bases and J lost 1 base. Germline loops: CDR1 SGHRS, CDR2 YFSETQ. This CDR3 has 15 amino acids. CDR3 DNA sequence: TGCGCCAGCAGTGGTGGGACAGGGAACACCGGGGAGCTGTTTTTT. Its translation is CASSGGTGNTGELFF.

The CDR3 loop is CASSSGGRSQETQYF. The CDR3 DNA follows: TGTGCCAGCAGTTCGGGGGGGCGGAGCCAAGAGACCCAGTACTTC. The chain employs TRBV28 and TRBJ2-5, with 8 bases that match TRBD2. Germline loops: CDR1 MDHEN, CDR2 SYDVKM. The CDR3 covers 15 residues. After removal of 4 bases from V and 1 base from J, the junction contained 5 bases not matched to a gene. Full variable domain (missing parts from reference TRBV28 and TRBJ2-5): DVKVTQSSRYLVKRTGEKVFLECVQDMDHENMFWYRQDPGLGLRLIYFSYDVKMKEKGDIPEGYSVSREKKERFSLILESASTNQTSMYLCASSSGGRSQETQYFGPGTRLLVL.

V usage is TRBV19 and J usage is TRBJ1-1; D is unresolved. Germline CDR1 is LNHDA and CDR2 is SQIVND (reference sequence). The germline V and J ends were trimmed by 6 bases and 4 bases, with 9 bases remaining between them. The CDR3 totals 12 residues. For the CDR3, the DNA is TGTGCCAGTAGGCGTGTTAGCACTGAAGCTTTCTTT. Translation gives CASRRVSTEAFF. The entire variable domain, with the rest obtained from reference TRBV19 and TRBJ1-1, is as follows: DGGITQSPKYLFRKEGQNVTLSCEQNLNHDAMYWYRQDPGQGLRLIYYSQIVNDFQKGDIAEGYSVSREKKESFPLTVTSAQKNPTAFYLCASRRVSTEAFFGQGTRLTVV.

The V call is TRBV2, the J call TRBJ2-7, with D possibly being TRBD1 (7 bases). Trimming stripped 7 bases from V and 3 bases from J, with 16 bases between. Germline lookup yields CDR1 SNHLY and CDR2 FYNNEI. CDR3 length: 14 amino acids. CDR3 sequence reads: CASIKPGGGYEQYF. The CDR3 coding sequence is TGTGCCAGCATTAAGCCAGGGGGAGGCTACGAGCAGTACTTC.

The chain couples TRBV5-5 to TRBJ2-5, with D maybe TRBD2 (5 bases). The germline V gene has CDR1 SGHKS and CDR2 YYEKEE (reference sequence). Trimming took 0 bases from V and 5 from J, leaving 11 bases between them. The length of the CDR3 is 14 residues. The CDR3: CASSLVATTETQYF. CDR3 sequence (DNA): TGTGCCAGCAGCTTGGTAGCGACCACTGAGACCCAGTACTTC.

A remark on this clone: The junction differs from germline at one of its ends, possibly a read error. The CDR3 DNA sequence: TGTGCCAGCACCTTAACCGGGACAGGGGCCTACGAGCAGTACTTC. Translation gives CASTLTGTGAYEQYF. This rearrangement joins TRBV7-2 to TRBJ2-7, with 10 bases fitting TRBD1. The CDR3 has 15 residues. CDR1 SGHTA and CDR2 FQGNSA come from the germline V gene.

V and J are TRBV18 and TRBJ1-5; D not resolved. The CDR3 has 15 residues. The germline gives CDR1 KGHSH, CDR2 LQKENI. Trimming removed 1 base at V and 0 bases at J, with 7 bases between. CDR3 amino acids: CASSPLADSNQPQHF. The CDR3 region has the DNA TGTGCCAGCTCACCACTTGCGGATAGCAATCAGCCCCAGCATTTT.

This chain uses TRBV27 with TRBJ2-1; D not certain. The CDR3 has 13 residues. V lost 5 bases to trimming and J lost 4 bases, with 9 bases between them. Germline V gene data show CDR1 as MNHEY and CDR2 as SMNVEV (reference sequence). The CDR3 coding sequence is TGTGCCAGCAGTCCAATTCCATACAATGAGCAGTTCTTC. Amino acid sequence: CASSPIPYNEQFF.

V and J are TRBV18 and TRBJ2-7; 10 positions agree with TRBD1. Germline V gives CDR1 KGHSH, CDR2 LQKENI. After removal of 3 bases from V and 3 bases from J, the junction contained 11 bases not matched to a gene. The CDR3 extends over 17 amino acids. Here the CDR3 DNA reads TGTGCCAGCTCACCGGGTAGGGACAGGGGATTGGTCTACGAGCAGTACTTC. Amino acid sequence: CASSPGRDRGLVYEQYF.

The chain is built from TRBV28 and TRBJ1-5, with TRBD1 matching over 10 bases. Germline CDR1 and CDR2: MDHEN and SYDVKM. This CDR3 is 14 amino acids long. Trimming at V came to 7 bases and at J to 7 bases, leaving 7 bases not matched to a gene. The CDR3 spells CASTWGDRGQPQHF. The CDR3 DNA reads as TGTGCCAGCACCTGGGGGGACAGGGGCCAGCCCCAGCATTTT. Complete variable domain (other parts from reference TRBV28 and TRBJ1-5): DVKVTQSSRYLVKRTGEKVFLECVQDMDHENMFWYRQDPGLGLRLIYFSYDVKMKEKGDIPEGYSVSREKKERFSLILESASTNQTSMYLCASTWGDRGQPQHFGDGTRLSIL.

This clone was seen more than once but under ten times. The sample contains more than one DNA sequence encoding this CDR3. V and J are TRBV18 and TRBJ1-5, with a weak D call TRBD1 (5 bases). Germline values: CDR1 KGHSH, CDR2 LQKENI. This CDR3 has 13 residues. The V and J ends lost 3 bases and 7 bases respectively, with 10 bases between them. The CDR3 DNA follows: TGTGCCAGCTCACCCGGGGGGGACCAGCCCCAGCATTTT. It codes for CASSPGGDQPQHF.

CDR3 region: CASSRTGGDYGYTF. The CDR3 region has the DNA TGTGCCAGCAGCCGGACAGGGGGCGACTATGGCTACACCTTC. V gene TRBV6-5 combines with J gene TRBJ1-2; 11 bases align to TRBD1. Losses at the gene ends were 6 bases for V and 3 bases for J; bases not matched to a gene: 3. CDR3 length: 14 amino acids. Germline CDR1 MNHEY, CDR2 SVGAGI.

This chain links TRBV19 with TRBJ1-3; maybe TRBD1 (6 bases). This CDR3 contains 14 residues. V was pared by 9 bases and J by 0 bases, with 12 bases between. The germline V gene encodes CDR1 LNHDA and CDR2 SQIVND (reference sequence). In DNA form, the CDR3 reads TGTGCCAGCACAAGGGGGAGCTCTGGAAACACCATATATTTT. As protein: CASTRGSSGNTIYF.

This clone appeared many times. CDR3 protein: CASSQDRGESTDTQYF. The CDR3 region has the DNA TGTGCCAGCAGCCAAGACCGCGGGGAGAGCACAGATACGCAGTATTTT. The chain joins TRBV3-1 (or the pseudogene TRBV3-2) to TRBJ2-3, with D perhaps TRBD2 (6 bases). The V end lost 0 bases, the J end lost 0 bases, and 10 bases lay between the germline ends. The CDR3 contains 16 residues. Germline V CDR1 and CDR2: LGHDT, YNNKEL (reference sequence).